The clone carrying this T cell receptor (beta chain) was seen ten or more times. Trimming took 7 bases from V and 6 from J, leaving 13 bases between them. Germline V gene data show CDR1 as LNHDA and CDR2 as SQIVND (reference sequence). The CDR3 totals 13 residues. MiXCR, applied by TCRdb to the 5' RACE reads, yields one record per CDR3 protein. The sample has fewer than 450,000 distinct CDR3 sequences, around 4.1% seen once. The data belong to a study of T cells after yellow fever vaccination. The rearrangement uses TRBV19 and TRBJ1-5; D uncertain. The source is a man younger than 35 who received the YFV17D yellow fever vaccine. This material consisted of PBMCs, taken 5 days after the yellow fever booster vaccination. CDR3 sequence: CASTGSMVQPQHF. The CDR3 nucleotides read TGTGCCAGTACTGGTTCTATGGTTCAGCCCCAGCATTTT.